The T cell receptor beta chain described here comes from a study of T cell repertoires in aging, cancer and after chemotherapy. About this clonotype: What it binds is not known.

The J segment lost 2 bases and the V segment lost 5 bases, leaving 13 bases of the junction unmatched. This CDR3 comprises 16 residues. Germline V gene data show CDR1 as GTSNPN and CDR2 as SVGIG (reference sequence). General study results and limits: Loss of evenness, beyond lost richness, contributed to age-related TCR diversity decline in cancer patients. These repertoire data do not allow conclusions about immunological memory after chemotherapy. Untreated cancer patients had significantly lower blood TCR diversity than age-matched healthy donors.

Peripheral blood genomic DNA, not sorted cells or RNA, was the template. TRB rearrangements spanning V, D and J were amplified using mixed TRB-A/B primers. Via MiXCR, TCRdb re-called the multiplex PCR reads, giving one row per CDR3 protein. Among some 10,000 distinct CDR3 sequences listed, about 34% were seen once. Sequencing was done on a sample of blood. The chain joins TRBV30 to TRBJ2-5; 8 nucleotides match TRBD2. This clonotype was sampled from a human donor in good health. The CDR3 DNA is TGTGCCTGGGCCCACGGGTATTCGGGAGGGCAAGAGACCCAGTACTTC. Protein: CAWAHGYSGGQETQYF.